These T cell receptor beta chains were read from a single sample in a study of blood T cell repertoires in COVID-19. Profiling relied on immunoSEQ multiplex PCR, and the TCRdb table lists in-frame clones only, not all of them. The sample has about 330,000 clones, more than 75% seen once; the top ten hold roughly 4%. The sequenced sample was peripheral blood. The source is a woman in her 50s with active or convalescent COVID-19. Each CDR3 is given with its conserved first and last residue. D genes are given only for firm matches. Size values are once, few and many counts, or a class for expanded clones, and some rows have none.

size,D,J,V,DNA,CDR3
NA,NA,TRBJ2-3,TRBV3-1/TRBV3-2,TGTGCCAGCAGCCAAGATAGAGGGCTTGGGACACGCGGCACAGATACGCAGTATTTT,CASSQDRGLGTRGTDTQYF
NA,NA,TRBJ1-1,TRBV2,TGTGCCAGCAGTGAGGCAGGGAACACTGAAGCTTTCTTT,CASSEAGNTEAFF
NA,NA,TRBJ1-4,TRBV7-9,TGTGCCAGCAGCCCGCGGGTGACTAATGAAAAACTGTTTTTT,CASSPRVTNEKLFF
few,TRBD2,TRBJ2-7,TRBV4-1,TGCGCCAGCAGCTTCAGAGATAGTAGCGGGAGCCCATACGAGCAGTACTTC,CASSFRDSSGSPYEQYF
NA,NA,TRBJ2-5,TRBV18,TGTGCCAGCTCACCACCGGCCAGGATAGAGACCCAGTACTTC,CASSPPARIETQYF
few,NA,TRBJ2-1,TRBV6-5,TGTGCCAGCAGTTACTCGTATGCGGCTGAGCAGTTCTTC,CASSYSYAAEQFF
NA,TRBD1,TRBJ1-4,TRBV10-3,TGTGCCATCAGGGGACAGAGTAATGAAAAACTGTTTTTT,CAIRGQSNEKLFF
NA,NA,TRBJ1-5,TRBV7-2,TGTGCCAGCAGCTTCTCCGGGGATCAGCCCCAGCATTTT,CASSFSGDQPQHF
NA,TRBD2,TRBJ2-1,TRBV7-2,TGTGCCAGCAGCCGCCAAGCAATCGGCGGGGGTTACAATGAGCAGTTCTTC,CASSRQAIGGGYNEQFF
NA,TRBD1,TRBJ1-2,TRBV6-2/TRBV6-3,TGTGCCAGCAGTTCCCAACACAGGGGCTCCTACACCTTC,CASSSQHRGSYTF
NA,TRBD1,TRBJ2-7,TRBV7-9,TGTGCCAGCAGCCCAGCTACCGGGACAGGGGATCGGGAGCAGTACTTC,CASSPATGTGDREQYF
NA,NA,TRBJ1-6,TRBV7-9,TGTGCCAGCAGCTTAGAACTTTCGCCCCTCCACTTT,CASSLELSPLHF
NA,NA,TRBJ2-7,TRBV19,TGTGCCAGTAGTATAGAGGGAGGCTTCAGCTCCTACGAGCAGTACTTC,CASSIEGGFSSYEQYF
NA,TRBD1,TRBJ2-6,TRBV18,TGTGCCAGCTCACGGGGACAGGGGAGCTCTGGGGCCAACGTCCTGACTTTC,CASSRGQGSSGANVLTF
NA,TRBD1,TRBJ1-2,TRBV13,TGTGCCAGCAGCCTCCAGACAGGGCTATATGGCTACACCTTC,CASSLQTGLYGYTF
NA,TRBD1,TRBJ1-5,TRBV7-9,TGTGCCAGCAGCATAGGACAGGGGGCGGATCAGCCCCAGCATTTT,CASSIGQGADQPQHF
few,NA,TRBJ1-5,TRBV19,TGTGCCAGTAGTGATACGACTTGGTATAAATCCAATCAGCCCCAGCATTTT,CASSDTTWYKSNQPQHF
NA,NA,TRBJ2-7,TRBV18,TGTGCCAGCTCACTAGCCGACTACGAGCAGTACTTC,CASSLADYEQYF
NA,TRBD1,TRBJ1-1,TRBV2,TGTGCCAGACAGGGGGCACTGAACACTGAAGCTTTCTTT,CARQGALNTEAFF
NA,TRBD1,TRBJ2-7,TRBV7-2,TGTGCCAGCAGCCAAAGCTCCGGGACAGGAGCCTACGAGCAGTACTTC,CASSQSSGTGAYEQYF
NA,TRBD2,TRBJ2-3,TRBV3-1/TRBV3-2,TGTGCCAGCAGCTCGGGCGGGGGGACGCAGTATTTT,CASSSGGGTQYF
NA,NA,TRBJ2-5,TRBV5-4,TGTGCCAGCAGCTCCATAACAGGGAGATGGGAGACCCAGTACTTC,CASSSITGRWETQYF
NA,NA,TRBJ1-2,TRBV15,TGTGCCACCAGCAGAGGCCTGGTAGACAGTCTAGATATTAACTATGGCTACACCTTC,CATSRGLVDSLDINYGYTF
NA,TRBD2,TRBJ2-1,TRBV29-1,TGCAGCGTTATAGCGGGTACTCTACCAGGATACAATGAGCAGTTCTTC,CSVIAGTLPGYNEQFF
NA,TRBD1,TRBJ1-2,TRBV6-4,TGTGCCAGACGGACAGGGTGGGTTGCTAACTATGGCTACACCTTC,CARRTGWVANYGYTF
NA,TRBD2,TRBJ2-1,TRBV7-9,TGTGCCAGCAGCGAGCCAGCGGGGTATGGAGATGAGCAGTTCTTC,CASSEPAGYGDEQFF
NA,TRBD2,TRBJ2-3,TRBV28,TGTGCCAGCAGTCCGGGGGGACTCCGAGATACGCAGTATTTT,CASSPGGLRDTQYF
NA,NA,TRBJ1-2,TRBV27,TGTGCCAGCAGTTTAGAGGGACACCCCAAAAATGGCTACACCTTC,CASSLEGHPKNGYTF
NA,NA,TRBJ1-1,TRBV19,TGTGCCAGTAGGAACTCACCGAACACTGAAGCTTTCTTT,CASRNSPNTEAFF
NA,NA,TRBJ1-5,TRBV20-1,TGCAGTGCTCGCCACGGTCAGCCCCAGCATTTT,CSARHGQPQHF
NA,NA,TRBJ1-1,TRBV4-2,TGTGCCAGCAGCCAAGACGGGACAAAGAACACTGAAGCTTTCTTT,CASSQDGTKNTEAFF
NA,TRBD1,TRBJ2-5,TRBV5-4,TGTGCCAGCAGCTTGTTTACAGGGGGCGCGGGGAATCAAGAGACCCAGTACTTC,CASSLFTGGAGNQETQYF
NA,NA,TRBJ1-2,TRBV28,TGTGCCAGCAGTTTAAAAGGAGGCCCAAGAGGCTACACCTTC,CASSLKGGPRGYTF
NA,TRBD1,TRBJ1-1,TRBV27,TGTGCCAGCAGTACGCCGGACAGGGTCGTCAATCGCCACACTGAAGCTTTCTTT,CASSTPDRVVNRHTEAFF
NA,NA,TRBJ1-5,TRBV11-1,TGTGCCAGCAGCCCAGAGGGGGGGGTCGGAACTCAGCCCCAGCATTTT,CASSPEGGVGTQPQHF
NA,NA,TRBJ2-6,TRBV4-1,TGCGCCAGCAGCCAAGGAGATTACAGGGCGGGGGCCAACGTCCTGACTTTC,CASSQGDYRAGANVLTF
NA,TRBD2,TRBJ2-4,TRBV7-8,TGTGCCAGCAGCTTAAGAACTAGCGAGAGGGTCTTAGCCAAAAACATTCAGTACTTC,CASSLRTSERVLAKNIQYF
once,TRBD1,TRBJ1-3,TRBV2,TGTGCCAGCAGTGAGTTTCCGGGACAGGGGACTGGAAACACCATATATTTT,CASSEFPGQGTGNTIYF
once,TRBD2,TRBJ2-2,TRBV27,TGTGCCAGCAGTTTATCGCTAGCGGGAGTCTCCGGGGAGCTGTTTTTT,CASSLSLAGVSGELFF
NA,TRBD1,TRBJ2-3,TRBV12-5,TGTGCTAGCGCTCTGGACAGGGAAATGGATACGCAGTATTTT,CASALDREMDTQYF
NA,NA,TRBJ1-1,TRBV7-6,TGTGCCAGCAGCTCCCGTATCGGGTCTTTAAAAGCTTTCTTT,CASSSRIGSLKAFF
NA,NA,TRBJ2-4,TRBV4-1,TGCGCCAGCAGTGGCGGGGAAAACATTCAGTACTTC,CASSGGENIQYF
NA,NA,TRBJ1-5,TRBV30,TGTGCCTGGGCCCGAGATAGCAATCAGCCCCAGCATTTT,CAWARDSNQPQHF
once,TRBD2,TRBJ2-3,TRBV11-3,TGTGCCAGCAGCCCCGGACTAGCTAGCACAGATACGCAGTATTTT,CASSPGLASTDTQYF
NA,NA,TRBJ2-2,TRBV4-1,TGCGCCAGCAGCCAAGTGCTCACCCGGAGAACCGGGGAGCTGTTTTTT,CASSQVLTRRTGELFF
NA,TRBD2,TRBJ2-7,TRBV3-1/TRBV3-2,TGTGCCAGCAGCCCCGGACTAGGTGTTAGCCACGAGCAGTACTTC,CASSPGLGVSHEQYF
NA,TRBD1,TRBJ1-2,TRBV7-2,TGTGCCAGCAGCCAAATACAAGGACAGGGACTACATGGCTACACCTTC,CASSQIQGQGLHGYTF
NA,TRBD1,TRBJ1-2,TRBV4-1,TGCGCCAGCAGCCAGTCCCCGACAGGGTGGAACTATGGCTACACCTTC,CASSQSPTGWNYGYTF
NA,TRBD1,TRBJ1-5,TRBV27,TGTGCCAGCAGTTGGACAGGGGACGATCAGCCCCAGCATTTT,CASSWTGDDQPQHF
NA,NA,TRBJ2-7,TRBV21-1,TGTGCCAGCAGCCCCCGCCCCGCTAGGGGGGGGGCATACGAGCAGTACTTC,CASSPRPARGGAYEQYF
NA,TRBD2,TRBJ2-4,TRBV2,TGTGCCAGCAGCGCTACGCTAGCGGGGGGGCCTTGGGGCATTCAGTACTTC,CASSATLAGGPWGIQYF
NA,NA,TRBJ1-1,TRBV5-4,TGTGCCAGCAGCCCTCTGGCCCCGAACACTGAAGCTTTCTTT,CASSPLAPNTEAFF
NA,TRBD1,TRBJ1-2,TRBV5-4,TGTGCCAGCAGCTTAGGGGGACAGGGTTCCTATGGCTACACCTTC,CASSLGGQGSYGYTF
NA,TRBD2,TRBJ2-1,TRBV6-2/TRBV6-3,TGTGCCAGCAGTTACCCGAGCGGGGGGGACAATGAGCAGTTCTTC,CASSYPSGGDNEQFF
NA,TRBD1,TRBJ1-5,TRBV2,TGTGCCAGCAGACTCGGGACAGGGGGTGTTAATCAGCCCCAGCATTTT,CASRLGTGGVNQPQHF
NA,TRBD1,TRBJ1-2,TRBV19,TGTGCCGGGAAGGGACAGGGGAGCGGCTACACCTTC,CAGKGQGSGYTF
few,TRBD1,TRBJ1-1,TRBV5-1,TGCGCCAGCAGCGCGGGACAGGGGAATGGTGAAGCTTTCTTT,CASSAGQGNGEAFF
NA,NA,TRBJ1-3,TRBV15,TGTGCCACCAGCAGAGATCGAACACGGGTAAACACCATATATTTT,CATSRDRTRVNTIYF
NA,TRBD1,TRBJ1-2,TRBV12-3/TRBV12-4,TGTGCCAGCAGTTTAGGGACAGGGAATGACTACACCTTC,CASSLGTGNDYTF